This TCR beta chain was captured in a study of T cell responses to AZD1222 COVID-19 vaccine. Second-dose groups at about 4 or about 12 weeks were pooled. Sequenced by immunoSEQ multiplex PCR; TCRdb stores in-frame clones only, minus some. The table lists tens of thousands of clones, roughly 84% of them singletons. The V gene lost 2 bases and the J gene lost 4 bases, with 12 bases spanning the gap. Germline V lookup: CDR1 MNHEY, CDR2 SVGAGI. The CDR3 runs 14 residues. Of note for this clone: As yet, its antigen is unknown.

Study observations and caveats: Scientists sampled the repertoires only once the peak T cell response had passed. Possibly, clonal diversity was underestimated; donors were largely white British and included more females.

This sequence originates from an adult who received the AZD1222 COVID-19 vaccine. Sequencing used peripheral blood, obtained 28 days after the second AZD1222 dose. The chain combines TRBV6-5 with TRBJ2-7; no clear D. CDR3 coding DNA: TGTGCCAGCAGTTACGAGCGATACAATTACGAGCAGTACTTC. It is translated as CASSYERYNYEQYF.